What follows describes a single T cell receptor (beta chain). Measured with immunoSEQ multiplex PCR; TCRdb has only the in-frame clones, and not every one. Of a few hundred thousand clones detected, around 82% appear once; the ten largest clones hold 1% to 1.5%. This sample is drawn from a study of blood T cell repertoires in COVID-19. This sequence originates from a woman aged 45-65 years with acute or convalescent COVID-19. The specimen was peripheral blood.

This CDR3 is CASSPRDWGTEAFF. The CDR3 nucleotides read TGTGCCAGCAGCCCCCGGGACTGGGGCACTGAAGCTTTCTTT. The V and J genes are TRBV3-1 (or the pseudogene TRBV3-2) and TRBJ1-1, with D perhaps TRBD1 (5 bases). The CDR3 is 14 amino acids. Germline values: CDR1 LGHDT, CDR2 YNNKEL (reference sequence). V lost 4 bases and J 4 bases, leaving 13 bases between the germline ends.